The T cell receptor (beta chain) under discussion was sequenced for a study of Ad26.COV2.S vaccination and SARS-CoV-2 variants. A remark on this clone: Its antigen remains unknown.

Study-level points and caveats: Spike-specific TCR breadth ran higher among vaccine recipients than placebo recipients.

Produced via immunoSEQ multiplex PCR; TCRdb's table is partial and in-frame only. Counted here are roughly 700,000 clones, about 89% occurring once; the ten biggest clones make up approximately 1.5%. The J segment lost 5 bases and the V segment lost 2 bases, leaving 6 bases of the junction unmatched. Germline CDR1 reads GTSNPN; CDR2 reads SVGIG (reference sequence). This CDR3 comprises 15 residues. Treatment in this sample: 19 received Ad26.COV2.S at low or high dose, single or two shots; several received placebo; per-sample allocation not given. Day 63 after the first injection of vaccine or placebo was the sampling time.

The chain recombines TRBV30 with TRBJ1-6; 7 bases match TRBD1. This sequence originates from a person between 18 and 59 years old who received the Ad26.COV2.S COVID-19 vaccine or a placebo. This sample comprised peripheral blood, obtained in a trial of Ad26.COV2.S vaccine versus placebo. In DNA form, the CDR3 reads TGTGCCTGGAGTTTTAACAGGGGAAATAATTCACCCCTCCACTTT. This codes for CAWSFNRGNNSPLHF.